This TCR beta chain was obtained from a study of radiation and T cells in renal cell carcinoma (dated by TCRdb to 2018 to 2021). Describing the broader study: A total of 53 samples underwent TCR beta sequencing, made up of approximately 26 tumors and about 27 peripheral blood samples. The last blood draw happened 4 weeks after radiation, timed to coincide with nephrectomy. A total of roughly 3,900,000 unique CDR3 nucleotide sequences, encoding 2.5 million to 3 million unique CDR3 amino acid sequences, were found across all 50 or so samples. What the study reported, not specific to this receptor: Dynamics of the blood repertoire were not tracked past 4 weeks after treatment. In blood, the top tumor clonotypes increased between baseline and 2 weeks post-radiation and then shrank by 4 weeks, which suggests that tumor-resident clones expanded only transiently. Effects of radiation dose or scheduling on the TCR repertoire could not be addressed with the single-armed trial design. Because pretreatment tumor biopsies were not available, the study could not determine whether clonotypes were already present within the tumor at baseline.

As concerns this clone: Its antigen is unknown. Base qualities are missing; no much larger clone stands one base away.

The time point label, as the study defines it: blood 4 weeks post-SBRT, at nephrectomy. In light of the paper, this sample's treatment or condition label describes: 15 Gy SBRT to primary tumor, nephrectomy 4 weeks later. The samples were drawn from a clinical trial, where primary renal cell carcinomas were treated with 15 Gy of stereotactic body radiation therapy and then removed by nephrectomy 4 weeks afterward. To follow tumor-enriched clonotypes, peripheral blood was collected serially from radiation-treated patients at baseline and again at 2 weeks and 4 weeks after SBRT. Renal cell carcinoma with clear cell pathology was present in all patients. Genomic DNA for TCR sequencing was prepared using the QIAamp DNA Blood Mini Kit (Qiagen). Samples were included in the analyses only if all quality control checks were passed. The V end loses 5 bases and the J end loses 0 bases, and a stretch of 9 bases separates them. Via the germline V gene, CDR1 is SGHTS and CDR2 YDEGEE. Taken from cysteine to phenylalanine, the CDR3 has 13 residues. The only DNA kept is the CDR3, 39 bases in frame from the first base.

The immunoSEQ kit was used, according to the manufacturer's recommendations, to generate TCR beta libraries from genomic DNA. To prepare the libraries, a first multiplex PCR with proprietary primers was run, followed by a second PCR that added unique barcodes, and a bead cleanup was done after each round. A kit-provided positive control reaction and a negative control reaction were included in every sample batch. The final libraries were assessed on an Agilent 4200 TapeStation D1000 ScreenTape, pooled by volume, and quantified by qPCR. Sequencing ran on an Illumina NextSeq500 with a MidOutput 150-cycle cartridge, using 156 Read1 and 15 Index1 cycles with kit custom primers. The pooled library was loaded at about 0.93 pM with about 20% PhiX control spiked in. The published analysis was carried out like this. The vendor-processed data were analyzed in R, and a clonotype was defined as all T cells that share the same CDR3 nucleotide sequence. In the clone abundance analyses, frequencies were normalized to the 10,000 most abundant clones in each sample. Public T cell clones, averaging fewer than five per sample, were removed before analysis. An abundance difference of at least 32-fold between compartments was the criterion for calling clonotypes tumor-enriched or baseline blood-enriched. A beta-binomial differential abundance model was used to identify clonotypes that were expanded or contracted between blood time points. Tumor-blood repertoire similarity was measured with the Baroni-Urbani and Buser coefficient, and groups were compared using two-tailed Wilcoxon tests in R. Imported from immuneACCESS, the table was reduced by TCRdb to in-frame sequences with V and J called. These copies leave out some clones; in studies compared against another copy, an unresolved V gene accounts for under half, and the cause of the remainder is not known. V, J and clone size reflect that table, while D and trimming were determined from the DNA. The sample table records 120,000 to 150,000 clones; less than 90% of these occur just once. Less than 20% of the sample is taken by the ten largest.

This TCR was recovered from a woman aged 45-60 years with renal cell carcinoma. Sequenced material: blood, taken from a patient whose treatment included radiotherapy and nephrectomy. This receptor chain uses TRBV5-8 and TRBJ2-7; perhaps TRBD2 is the D gene, with 5 bases matching. Here is the DNA: TGTGCCAGCAGAACCGGGAACTCCTACGAGCAGTACTTC. This encodes CASRTGNSYEQYF.